A selection of T cell receptor beta chains follows, all from one sample in a study of CD8 T cells in ankylosing spondylitis. One entry per CDR3 protein results from TCRdb running MiXCR on the 5' RACE reads. The sample yields 45,000 to 60,000 distinct CDR3 sequences, 7.4% seen once. The sample taken for sequencing was blood, either unsorted or a sorted T cell fraction (not recorded which). The receptors shown here come from a female donor with ankylosing spondylitis or in good health (not recorded which). Each CDR3 is given with its conserved first and last residue. Fields, in order: D gene, clone size, V gene, CDR3 length, J gene, CDR3 protein, CDR3 DNA. D genes are given only for firm matches. Clone size appears in some rows only: once, few, many, or a class for an expanded clone.

NA	many	TRBV5-1	14	TRBJ1-1	CASSATGGGTEAFF	TGCGCCAGCAGCGCTACCGGGGGAGGTACTGAAGCTTTCTTT
TRBD2	many	TRBV10-3	17	TRBJ2-7	CAISEITSGENPYEQYF	TGTGCCATCAGTGAGATAACTAGCGGGGAGAACCCCTACGAGCAGTACTTC
NA	many	TRBV7-2	17	TRBJ1-6	CASSPRGSGLGGSPLHF	TGTGCCAGCAGCCCGAGAGGCTCCGGACTGGGAGGTTCACCCCTCCACTTT
NA	few	TRBV20-1	15	TRBJ2-7	CSATPTQGPLYEQYF	TGCAGTGCTACCCCAACCCAGGGGCCCCTCTACGAGCAGTACTTC
NA	many	TRBV11-1	13	TRBJ2-5	CASSLRGQETQYF	TGTGCCAGCAGCTTAAGGGGTCAGGAGACCCAGTACTTC
NA	many	TRBV12-3/TRBV12-4	18	TRBJ2-3	CASSSGLGGRRVTDTQYF	TGTGCCAGCAGTTCTGGGCTCGGGGGGCGGAGAGTGACAGATACGCAGTATTTT
TRBD1	many	TRBV28	15	TRBJ1-5	CASTTGQGGRQPQHF	TGTGCCAGCACCACGGGACAGGGGGGGAGGCAGCCCCAGCATTTT
NA	many	TRBV27	13	TRBJ1-4	CASSVGGWEKLFF	TGTGCCAGCAGTGTAGGAGGGTGGGAAAAACTGTTTTTT
NA	many	TRBV20-1	12	TRBJ2-3	CSASPGTDTQYF	TGCAGTGCTAGCCCGGGCACAGATACGCAGTATTTT
NA	many	TRBV5-1	16	TRBJ1-3	CASSLGDIYSGNTIYF	TGCGCCAGCAGCTTGGGGGACATCTACTCTGGAAACACCATATATTTT
TRBD1	many	TRBV25-1	14	TRBJ1-1	CASRGGQGYTEAFF	TGTGCCAGCAGAGGGGGACAGGGTTACACTGAAGCTTTCTTT
TRBD1	many	TRBV6-5	16	TRBJ2-2	CASSYTGTEYTGELFF	TGTGCCAGCAGTTACACCGGGACAGAATACACCGGGGAGCTGTTTTTT
NA	many	TRBV5-1	15	TRBJ2-2	CASSLDTSNTGELFF	TGCGCCAGCAGCTTGGACACGTCGAACACCGGGGAGCTGTTTTTT
TRBD2	many	TRBV5-1	15	TRBJ2-3	CASSKTSGITDTQYF	TGCGCCAGCAGCAAAACTAGCGGAATCACAGATACGCAGTATTTT
NA	many	TRBV15	14	TRBJ1-2	CATSRGVENLGYTF	TGTGCCACCAGCAGAGGGGTCGAAAATCTAGGCTACACCTTC
NA	NA	TRBV7-9	13	TRBJ1-1	CASSLGRGFEAFF	TGTGCCAGCAGCTTGGGCCGGGGCTTTGAAGCTTTCTTT